This is a list of T cell receptor beta chains from one sample in a study of T cell changes during pregnancy in multiple sclerosis. Using immunoSEQ multiplex PCR, the repertoire was profiled, and TCRdb retains in-frame clones only, with some absent. This repertoire shows over 70,000 clones, about 94% found once; its top ten account for 2.2%. The material was peripheral blood, obtained in the third trimester of pregnancy. Receptors originate from a female donor with multiple sclerosis, enrolled in a pregnancy study. Each CDR3 is given with its conserved first and last residue. A D gene is named only where the DNA matches it firmly. The size field is filled for only some rows; it gives once, few, many or a size class.

>TRBV11-2|TRBJ1-4|TRBD1|NA
TGTGCCAGCAGCTCCCCGGACAGGGTACTTTTTTTT
CASSSPDRVLFF
>TRBV2|TRBJ2-7|TRBD2|many
TGTGCCAGCAGTGATACTAGCGGAAACTACGAGCAGTACTTC
CASSDTSGNYEQYF
>TRBV11-2|TRBJ2-5|NA|NA
TGTGCCAGCAGCTTCCAACGACAGGACCAGTACCAAGAGACCCAGTACTTC
CASSFQRQDQYQETQYF
>TRBV20-1|TRBJ2-3|NA|NA
TGCAGTGCTAAACCGGGTACGCAGTATTTT
CSAKPGTQYF
>TRBV12-2|TRBJ1-2|NA|NA
TGTGCAAGTCGCCCCACCCGGGGGAGTTACGGCTACACCTTC
CASRPTRGSYGYTF
>TRBV7-9|TRBJ2-7|TRBD2|NA
TGTGCCAGCAGCTTAGGACTAGCGGGTAGCCAACCCTCCTACGAGCAGTACTTC
CASSLGLAGSQPSYEQYF
>TRBV25-1|TRBJ2-7|TRBD2|NA
TGTGCCAGCAGTGGCGGGAGCGTCTCCTACGAGCAGTACTTC
CASSGGSVSYEQYF
>TRBV27|TRBJ2-7|TRBD2|NA
TGTGCCAGCACGGCTAGCGGGAGTGCCTACGAGCAGTACTTC
CASTASGSAYEQYF
>TRBV28|TRBJ2-1|NA|few
TGTGCCAGCAGTTACCCGGACAGCTCCTACAATGAGCAGTTCTTC
CASSYPDSSYNEQFF
>TRBV5-4|TRBJ2-3|TRBD1|NA
TGTGCCAGCAGCCCGGGTCCCGGGACAGGGTCAGATACGCAGTATTTT
CASSPGPGTGSDTQYF
>TRBV19|TRBJ1-3|NA|NA
TGTGCCAGTAGTGCAGGCTCTGGAAACACCATATATTTT
CASSAGSGNTIYF